The clone carrying this T cell receptor beta chain showed up just a few times. Tumor libraries mostly used about 5.1 ug genomic DNA, two replicates each. The method was immunoSEQ multiplex PCR; TCRdb's version includes in-frame clones alone and lacks a portion of them. The data contain tens of thousands of clones, roughly 30% of them seen just once; the ten biggest clones take up over 15%. This specimen belongs to a study of neoadjuvant anti-PD-1 for oral cavity cancer. In the study overall: Before surgery, most patients got three to four biweekly 3 mg/kg nivolumab doses.

This CDR3 has 11 amino acids. In germline, CDR1 is DFQATT, CDR2 SNEGSKA (reference sequence). With 6 bases removed from V and 5 bases from J, the gap between germline ends came to 11 bases. Indicated time point: after neoadjuvant nivolumab, at surgical resection. The patients had HPV-negative, locally advanced oral cavity squamous cell carcinoma. The V call is TRBV20-1, the J call TRBJ2-7; D might be TRBD1 or TRBD2, each matching 5 bases. Sequenced here: tumor tissue, sampled after nivolumab (anti-PD-1) treatment. The TCR was taken from a person aged 40 to 85 with oral cavity squamous cell carcinoma. This chain's CDR3 is CSAGALNEQYF. For the CDR3, the DNA is TGCAGTGCCGGGGCTCTGAACGAGCAGTACTTC.